The present TCR beta chain was sequenced within a study of T cells in women clearing cervical HPV infection. Whole-study results and caveats: CIN3+ cases had significantly higher TCR richness than controls; evenness did not differ.

Trimming pared 2 bases from V and 0 bases from J, leaving 17 bases between. This CDR3 comprises 16 residues. Germline V lookup: CDR1 GTSNPN, CDR2 SVGIG (reference sequence). In regard to this clone: The antigen remains undetermined. The read falls 3 residues short of the CDR3 end, and the missing part is taken from the germline J gene.

Here immunoSEQ multiplex PCR was the method, and the copy in TCRdb shows in-frame clones only, minus some. The sample totals about 35,000 clones; its top ten clones hold 6% to 8.5%. Sequencing was carried out using blood buffy coat. The chain recombines TRBV30 with TRBJ2-7; unclear D gene. The origin of this receptor is a woman between 18 and 70 years old with a cervical HPV16 infection that either progressed to CIN3+ or cleared (not recorded which). The CDR3 protein is CAWSSVDFTTSYEQYF. CDR3 bases read: TGTGCCTGGAGTTCGGTTGACTTTACCACCTCCTACGAG.